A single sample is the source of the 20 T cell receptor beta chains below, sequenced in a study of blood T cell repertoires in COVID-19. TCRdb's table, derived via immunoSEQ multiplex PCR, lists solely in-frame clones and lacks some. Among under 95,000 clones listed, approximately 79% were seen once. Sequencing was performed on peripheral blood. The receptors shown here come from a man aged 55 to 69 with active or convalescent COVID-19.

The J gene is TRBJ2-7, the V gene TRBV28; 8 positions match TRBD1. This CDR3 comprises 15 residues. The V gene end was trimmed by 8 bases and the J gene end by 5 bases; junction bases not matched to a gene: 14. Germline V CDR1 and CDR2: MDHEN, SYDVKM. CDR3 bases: TGTGCCAGCCCTCCTCCGGACAGGGAGCCGAACGAGCAGTACTTC. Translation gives CASPPPDREPNEQYF.

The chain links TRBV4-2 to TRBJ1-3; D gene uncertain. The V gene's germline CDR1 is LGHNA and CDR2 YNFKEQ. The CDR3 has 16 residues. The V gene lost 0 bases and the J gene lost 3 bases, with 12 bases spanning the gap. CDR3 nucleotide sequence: TGTGCCAGCAGCCAAGAGGATCAGTCGGGTGGAAACACCATATATTTT. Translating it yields CASSQEDQSGGNTIYF.

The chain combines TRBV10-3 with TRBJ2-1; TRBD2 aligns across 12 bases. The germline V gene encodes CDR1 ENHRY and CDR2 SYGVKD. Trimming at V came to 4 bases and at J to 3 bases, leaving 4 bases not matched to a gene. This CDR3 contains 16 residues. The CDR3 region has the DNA TGTGCCATCAGTGCCCTGACTAGCGGGGGCTACAATGAGCAGTTCTTC. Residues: CAISALTSGGYNEQFF.

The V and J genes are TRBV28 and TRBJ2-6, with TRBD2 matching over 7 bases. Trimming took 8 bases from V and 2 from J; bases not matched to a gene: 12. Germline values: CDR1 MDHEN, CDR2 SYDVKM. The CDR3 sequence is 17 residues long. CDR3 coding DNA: TGTGCCAGCGGAGGGCTAGCGGCAACCCCTGGGGCCAACGTCCTGACTTTC. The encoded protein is CASGGLAATPGANVLTF.

The CDR3 spells CASSLTSTDTQYF. The DNA of the CDR3 is TGTGCCAGCAGCTTGACTAGCACAGATACGCAGTATTTT. The chain carries TRBV5-5 and TRBJ2-3; D unresolved. Trimming took 1 base from V and 0 from J, leaving 3 bases between them. Germline V gene data show CDR1 as SGHKS and CDR2 as YYEKEE (reference sequence). CDR3 length equals 13 residues.

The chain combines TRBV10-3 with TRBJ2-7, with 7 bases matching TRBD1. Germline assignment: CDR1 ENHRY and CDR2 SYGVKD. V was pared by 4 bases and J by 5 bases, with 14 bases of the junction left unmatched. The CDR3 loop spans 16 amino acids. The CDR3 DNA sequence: TGTGCCATCAGTGGGGGATTGGGGACAGCTTCGGACGAGCAGTACTTC. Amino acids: CAISGGLGTASDEQYF.

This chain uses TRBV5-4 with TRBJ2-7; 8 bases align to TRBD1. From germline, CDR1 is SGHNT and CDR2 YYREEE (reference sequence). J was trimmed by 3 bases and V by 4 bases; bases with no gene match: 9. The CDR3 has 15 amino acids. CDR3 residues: CASSLRTGLFYEQYF. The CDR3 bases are TGTGCCAGCAGCCTTAGGACAGGGCTCTTCTACGAGCAGTACTTC.

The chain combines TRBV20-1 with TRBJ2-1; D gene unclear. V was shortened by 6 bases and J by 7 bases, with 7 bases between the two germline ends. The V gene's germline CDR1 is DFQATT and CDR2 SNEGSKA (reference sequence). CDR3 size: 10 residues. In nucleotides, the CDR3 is TGCAGTGCCAAGACTAATGAGCAGTTCTTC. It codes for CSAKTNEQFF.

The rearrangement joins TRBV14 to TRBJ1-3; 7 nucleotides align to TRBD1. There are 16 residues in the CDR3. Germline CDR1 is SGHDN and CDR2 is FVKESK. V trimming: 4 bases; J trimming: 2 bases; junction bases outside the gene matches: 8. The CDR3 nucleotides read TGTGCCAGCAGCCCACAGGGGCTAACGACTGGAAACACCATATATTTT. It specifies CASSPQGLTTGNTIYF.

DNA of the CDR3: TGTGCCAGCAGCTTAAGTAGCTCCGGGGAGCTGTTTTTT. Translation gives CASSLSSSGELFF. The chain is built from TRBV7-3 and TRBJ2-2, with D uncertain. Germline V gene lookup returns CDR1 SGHTA and CDR2 FQGTGA. Trimming removed 1 base at V and 6 bases at J, with 6 bases between. The CDR3 is made up of 13 amino acids.

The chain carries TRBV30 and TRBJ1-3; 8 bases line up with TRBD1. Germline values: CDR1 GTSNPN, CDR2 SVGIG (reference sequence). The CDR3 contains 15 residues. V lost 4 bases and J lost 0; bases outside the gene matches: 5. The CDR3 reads CAWKRTGPSGNTIYF. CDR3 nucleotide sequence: TGTGCCTGGAAGCGGACAGGGCCCTCTGGAAACACCATATATTTT.

The chain's CDR3 is CATSARTGGNPGANVLTF. CDR3 sequence (DNA): TGTGCCACCAGTGCTCGGACAGGGGGAAACCCTGGGGCCAACGTCCTGACTTTC. The chain employs TRBV24-1 and TRBJ2-6; 10 bases map to TRBD1. Trimming took 5 bases from V and 2 from J; bases not matched to a gene: 8. CDR1 is KGHDR, CDR2 SFDVKD, per germline. The CDR3 is 18 residues long.

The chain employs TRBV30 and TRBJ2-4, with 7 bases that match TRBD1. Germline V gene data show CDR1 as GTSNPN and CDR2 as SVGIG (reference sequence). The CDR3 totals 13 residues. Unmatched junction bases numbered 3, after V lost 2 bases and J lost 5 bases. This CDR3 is CAWSLGQENIQYF. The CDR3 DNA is TGTGCCTGGAGTCTCGGACAGGAAAACATTCAGTACTTC.

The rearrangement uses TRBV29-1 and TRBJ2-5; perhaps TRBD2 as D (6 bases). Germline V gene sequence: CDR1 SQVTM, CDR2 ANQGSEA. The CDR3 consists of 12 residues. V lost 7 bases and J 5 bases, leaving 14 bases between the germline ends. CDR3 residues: CSAGDWRETQYF. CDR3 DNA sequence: TGCAGCGCTGGGGACTGGCGGGAGACCCAGTACTTC.

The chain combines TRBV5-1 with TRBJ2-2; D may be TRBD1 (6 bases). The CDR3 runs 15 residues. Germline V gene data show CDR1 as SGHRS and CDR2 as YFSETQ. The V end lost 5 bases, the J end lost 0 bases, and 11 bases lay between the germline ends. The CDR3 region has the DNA TGCGCCAGCAGTTTCCAGGGGCCGAACACCGGGGAGCTGTTTTTT. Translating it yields CASSFQGPNTGELFF.

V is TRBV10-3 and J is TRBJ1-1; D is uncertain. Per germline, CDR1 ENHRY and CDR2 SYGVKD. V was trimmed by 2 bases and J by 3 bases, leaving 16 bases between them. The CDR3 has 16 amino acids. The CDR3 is CAISENEERLDTEAFF. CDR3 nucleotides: TGTGCCATCAGTGAGAATGAGGAGAGGTTGGACACTGAAGCTTTCTTT.

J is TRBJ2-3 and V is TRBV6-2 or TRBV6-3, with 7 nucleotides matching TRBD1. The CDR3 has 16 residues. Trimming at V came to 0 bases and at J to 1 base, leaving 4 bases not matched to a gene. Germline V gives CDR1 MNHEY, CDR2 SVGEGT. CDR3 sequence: CASSYSPGGRTDTQYF. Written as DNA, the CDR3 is TGTGCCAGCAGTTACTCCCCAGGGGGACGCACAGATACGCAGTATTTT.

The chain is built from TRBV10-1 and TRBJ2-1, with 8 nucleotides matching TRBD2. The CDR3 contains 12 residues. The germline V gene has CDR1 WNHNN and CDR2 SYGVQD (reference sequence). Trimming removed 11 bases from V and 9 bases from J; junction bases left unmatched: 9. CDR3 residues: CAVGGLAGEQFF. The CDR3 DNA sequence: TGCGCCGTTGGTGGGCTAGCGGGTGAGCAGTTCTTC.

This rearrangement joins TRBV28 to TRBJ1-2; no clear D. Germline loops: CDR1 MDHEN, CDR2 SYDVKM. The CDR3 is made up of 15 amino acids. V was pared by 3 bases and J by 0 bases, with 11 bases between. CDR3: CASSFSGVSNYGYTF. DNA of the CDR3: TGTGCCAGCAGTTTTAGCGGGGTCTCTAACTATGGCTACACCTTC.

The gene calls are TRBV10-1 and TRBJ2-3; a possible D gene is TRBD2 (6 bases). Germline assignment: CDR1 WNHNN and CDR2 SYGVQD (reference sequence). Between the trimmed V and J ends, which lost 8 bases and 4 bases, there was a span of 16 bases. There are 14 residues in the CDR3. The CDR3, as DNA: TGCGCCAGCCCTTGCGGGGTTGTACCAGATACGCAGTATTTT. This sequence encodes CASPCGVVPDTQYF.